The T cell receptor (beta chain) described here comes from a study of cytomegalovirus exposure and HLA in healthy donors. Regarding the study as a whole: One later analysis, an examination of the 100 to 150 validation repertoires, found that first-cohort TCR clusters tended to co-occur in them.

The CDR3 spans 16 residues. Germline V CDR1 and CDR2: LNHDA, SQIVND (reference sequence). The J segment lost 7 bases and the V segment lost 5 bases, leaving 8 bases of the junction unmatched. Clones were read by immunoSEQ multiplex PCR, and TCRdb kept only the in-frame ones, dropping some. The sample contains 150,000 to 200,000 clones, approximately 84% of which appear only once. To note about this clone: Its antigen is not known.

The TCR sequence derives from a young man in good health and CMV-seropositive. The genes are TRBV19 and TRBJ2-2; TRBD2 aligns across 12 bases. The specimen was PBMCs. The CDR3 DNA is TGTGCCAGTAGTCCCGGGACTAGCGGGTTTGACGGGGAGCTGTTTTTT. Its protein product is CASSPGTSGFDGELFF. The full variable domain, in which reference TRBV19 and TRBJ2-2 provide the parts outside the CDR3, is DGGITQSPKYLFRKEGQNVTLSCEQNLNHDAMYWYRQDPGQGLRLIYYSQIVNDFQKGDIAEGYSVSREKKESFPLTVTSAQKNPTAFYLCASSPGTSGFDGELFFGEGSRLTVL.